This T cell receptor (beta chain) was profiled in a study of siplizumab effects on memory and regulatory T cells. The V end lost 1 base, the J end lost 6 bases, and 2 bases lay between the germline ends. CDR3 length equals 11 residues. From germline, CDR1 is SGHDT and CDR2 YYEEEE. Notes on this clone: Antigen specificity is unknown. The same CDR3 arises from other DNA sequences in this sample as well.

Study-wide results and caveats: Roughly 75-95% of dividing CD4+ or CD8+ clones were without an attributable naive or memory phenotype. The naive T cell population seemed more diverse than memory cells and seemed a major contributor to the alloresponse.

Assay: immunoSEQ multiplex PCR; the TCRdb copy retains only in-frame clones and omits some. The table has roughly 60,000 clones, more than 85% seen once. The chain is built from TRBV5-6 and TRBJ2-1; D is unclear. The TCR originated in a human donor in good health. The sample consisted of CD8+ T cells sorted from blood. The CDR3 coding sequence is TGTGCCAGCAGCTTGTCCAATGAGCAGTTCTTC. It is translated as CASSLSNEQFF.